This TCR beta chain was found in a study of T cells in Graves' hyperthyroidism and ophthalmopathy. On the study more broadly: Sampling of peripheral blood happened at initial diagnosis, prior to any treatment. Study results and caveats: Also found in blood were most expanded thyroid clonotypes above 0.001. Through a model of 13 V-J features, ophthalmopathy was separated from stable hyperthyroidism.

Researchers barred patients who had uncontrolled infection, other autoimmune disease, pregnancy or lactation. This clonotype was detected only a few times. What it binds is unknown. CDR3 length equals 16 residues. The V gene end was trimmed by 3 bases and the J gene end by 5 bases; junction bases not matched to a gene: 11. CDR1 is MNHEY, CDR2 SVGEGT, per germline. Amplification of TCR beta CDR3 regions used RNA as the template. RT-PCR in the first round (using the HTBI primer set) targeted the TCR CDR3. TCRdb independently ran MiXCR on the multiplex PCR reads; one entry per CDR3 protein. This table holds 600,000 or so distinct CDR3 sequences, about 14% found once.

Specimen: blood. The source is a woman aged 45-65 years with Graves' ophthalmopathy. The rearrangement links TRBV6-2 or TRBV6-3 to TRBJ1-2, with 8 bases lining up with TRBD1. The CDR3: CASSYGGGTGGYGYTF. CDR3 DNA sequence: TGTGCCAGCAGTTATGGGGGTGGGACAGGTGGATATGGCTACACCTTC.